A single sample is the source of the 16 T cell receptor beta chains below, sequenced in a study of T cell responses to AZD1222 COVID-19 vaccine. Sequencing used immunoSEQ multiplex PCR; TCRdb keeps in-frame clones, though not all of them. The table has some 130,000 clones, about 93% seen once. Material: peripheral blood, obtained 28 days after the second AZD1222 dose. Receptors originate from an adult who received the AZD1222 COVID-19 vaccine.

The rearrangement uses TRBV6-6 and TRBJ2-3, with a possible D match to TRBD2 (6 bases). CDR3 length equals 14 residues. Germline CDR1 reads MNHNY; CDR2 reads SVGAGI (reference sequence). V was trimmed by 5 bases and J by 5 bases, leaving 14 bases between them. CDR3 DNA: TGTGCCAGCAGTCCCCCCGGGGGTGGAGATACGCAGTATTTT. Residues: CASSPPGGGDTQYF.

The rearrangement joins TRBV19 to TRBJ1-5; TRBD1 aligns across 7 bases. The CDR3 has 12 amino acids. With V trimmed by 7 bases and J by 7 bases, 4 bases remained unmatched. CDR1 LNHDA and CDR2 SQIVND come from the germline V gene (reference sequence). In DNA, the CDR3 is TGTGCCAGTAACAGGGGCCAGCAGCCCCAGCATTTT. It translates to CASNRGQQPQHF.

This chain links TRBV30 with TRBJ1-5; 10 bases map to TRBD1. The ends lost 0 bases at V and 11 bases at J; junction bases unmatched: 7. The CDR3 is made up of 14 amino acids. Germline V gives CDR1 GTSNPN, CDR2 SVGIG (reference sequence). In DNA, the CDR3 is TGTGCCTGGAGTGTAGGTCCGGGACAGGGGACCCAGCATTTT. Its protein product is CAWSVGPGQGTQHF.

This sequence joins TRBV7-8 and TRBJ2-5; no definite D call. V was cut by 5 bases and J by 3 bases, with 19 bases left in between. In germline, CDR1 is SGHVS, CDR2 FQNEAQ. The CDR3 sequence is 16 residues long. For the CDR3, the DNA is TGTGCCAGCAGCCCACAAACCCCGTTCCCGAAAGAGACCCAGTACTTC. It translates to CASSPQTPFPKETQYF.

The chain is built from TRBV6-7 and TRBJ1-1; weak D call: TRBD1 (5 bases). TRBV6-7 is filed as an ORF, its function uncertain. Trimming took off 0 bases at V and 5 bases at J, with 10 bases between the two ends. The CDR3 sequence is 14 residues long. CDR3 DNA sequence: TGTGCCAGCAGTTACTCCAGGGAGGAGACTGAAGCTTTCTTT. Amino acids: CASSYSREETEAFF.

The chain is built from TRBV30 and TRBJ2-3; TRBD1 matches 7 bases. V shed 2 bases, J shed 2 bases, and the junction held 7 bases outside the gene matches. The germline V gene has CDR1 GTSNPN and CDR2 SVGIG (reference sequence). This CDR3 contains 15 residues. The CDR3 spells CAWSPGTAITDTQYF. The CDR3 coding sequence is TGTGCCTGGAGTCCCGGGACAGCGATCACAGATACGCAGTATTTT.

The chain combines TRBV6-9 with TRBJ1-5; 7 bases match TRBD1. The length of the CDR3 is 14 residues. CDR1 and CDR2 (germline): MNHGY, SVAAGI. V dropped 6 bases and J dropped 4; count of bases not matched to a gene: 6. CDR3 amino acids: CASSEDRHNQPQHF. CDR3 sequence (DNA): TGTGCCAGCAGCGAGGACAGGCATAATCAGCCCCAGCATTTT.

The rearrangement links TRBV2 to TRBJ2-3; maybe TRBD2 (6 bases). V was clipped by 5 bases and J by 0 bases, with 12 bases between them. Germline-derived CDR1 and CDR2 are SNHLY and FYNNEI. This CDR3 spans 15 amino acids. CDR3 sequence (DNA): TGTGCCAGCAGTTGGGCAGGGACTAGCACAGATACGCAGTATTTT. It is translated as CASSWAGTSTDTQYF.

J is TRBJ1-2 and V is TRBV19, with TRBD1 identical over 8 bases. The J segment lost 2 bases and the V segment lost 5 bases, leaving 7 bases of the junction unmatched. The CDR3 covers 15 residues. The V gene's germline CDR1 is LNHDA and CDR2 SQIVND (reference sequence). As DNA, the CDR3 is TGTGCCAGTAGTTGGGGTCCAGGGGGCAACTATGGCTACACCTTC. Encoded protein: CASSWGPGGNYGYTF. The full variable domain, with the rest looked up from reference TRBV19 and TRBJ1-2, is DGGITQSPKYLFRKEGQNVTLSCEQNLNHDAMYWYRQDPGQGLRLIYYSQIVNDFQKGDIAEGYSVSREKKESFPLTVTSAQKNPTAFYLCASSWGPGGNYGYTFGSGTRLTVV.

J is TRBJ1-2 and V is TRBV9; D possibly corresponds to TRBD1 (6 bases). The CDR3 length is 12 residues. The V end lost 0 bases, the J end lost 10 bases, and 10 bases lay between the germline ends. Germline V CDR1 and CDR2: SGDLS, YYNGEE. The CDR3 reads CASSVEWGHYTF. CDR3 bases: TGTGCCAGCAGCGTAGAGTGGGGGCACTACACCTTC.

The genes are TRBV7-9 and TRBJ2-3, with D possibly TRBD1 on 5 matching bases. This CDR3 has 16 amino acids. Germline assignment: CDR1 SEHNR and CDR2 FQNEAQ (reference sequence). V gave up 6 bases and J gave up 0 bases, with 16 bases separating them. Here the CDR3 reads CASRPRLGPSTDTQYF. Here the CDR3 DNA reads TGTGCCAGCAGGCCCCGCCTGGGGCCGAGCACAGATACGCAGTATTTT. Using reference TRBV7-9 and TRBJ2-3 for the parts outside the CDR3, the full variable domain is DTGVSQNPRHKITKRGQNVTFRCDPISEHNRLYWYRQTLGQGPEFLTYFQNEAQLEKSRLLSDRFSAERPKGSFSTLEIQRTEQGDSAMYLCASRPRLGPSTDTQYFGPGTRLTVL.

The chain couples TRBV2 to TRBJ1-2; D is undetermined. Trimming removed 4 bases at V and 1 base at J, with 13 bases between. Germline V gene data show CDR1 as SNHLY and CDR2 as FYNNEI. CDR3 length: 15 amino acids. This CDR3 is CASSVGGGLNYGYTF. CDR3 DNA sequence: TGTGCCAGCAGTGTAGGTGGTGGGCTTAACTATGGCTACACCTTC.

The V call is TRBV11-2, the J call TRBJ1-1, with D maybe TRBD1 (6 bases). Trimming left V 3 bases short and J 4 bases short, with 15 bases between. CDR1 SGHAT and CDR2 FQNNGV come from the germline V gene. CDR3 length: 15 amino acids. CDR3 sequence: CASSFGGGGGTEAFF. The CDR3 DNA follows: TGTGCCAGCAGCTTTGGGGGGGGCGGCGGCACTGAAGCTTTCTTT.

The genes are TRBV2 and TRBJ1-1; TRBD1 aligns across 7 bases. Germline CDR1 reads SNHLY; CDR2 reads FYNNEI. This CDR3 is 14 amino acids long. The junction had 6 bases not matched to a gene; V was cut back by 5 bases and J by 3 bases. The CDR3 loop reads CASSRRQGDTEAFF. The DNA of the CDR3 is TGTGCCAGCAGTCGTCGACAGGGAGACACTGAAGCTTTCTTT.

V usage is TRBV27 and J usage is TRBJ2-5; no firm D call. The CDR3 covers 12 residues. Germline CDR1 and CDR2: MNHEY and SMNVEV (reference sequence). V was trimmed by 4 bases and J by 3 bases, leaving 6 bases between them. The DNA for the CDR3 is TGTGCCAGCAGTTCCTCCAAAGAGACCCAGTACTTC. Its translation: CASSSSKETQYF.

This rearrangement joins TRBV28 to TRBJ1-1; D uncertain. Germline CDR1 is MDHEN and CDR2 is SYDVKM. This CDR3 is built from 11 residues. Trimming stripped 1 base from V and 8 bases from J, with 5 bases between. The CDR3 nucleotides are TGTGCCAGCAGTTTATCCAGGGAAGCTTTCTTT. Its protein product is CASSLSREAFF.